This T cell receptor beta chain was identified in a study of T cell repertoires in cytomegalovirus infection. About the study: Used in the study were CMV epitopes, some recently identified and HLA-C-restricted, others well-studied and HLA-B-restricted. Based on public TCR beta signatures, there were indications of CMV infection and of a matching HLA type.

CDR3 length equals 16 residues. Trimming removed 3 bases from V and 2 bases from J; junction bases left unmatched: 7. Looked up from germline, CDR1 is SGHDT and CDR2 is YYEEEE. Study-wide results and caveats: HLA-C-restricted CMV-specific TCR beta clonotypes prevailed in the ex vivo response. Totalled public TCR beta family frequency picked out people who carried CMV plus the relevant HLA.

TCRdb passed the reads through MiXCR, listing each CDR3 protein once. The sample contains about 71,000 distinct CDR3 sequences, around 20% of which appear only once. In regard to this clonotype: Its target is unknown.

Sequenced material: CD8+ T cells from cultured PBMCs, taken from culture after CMV antigen stimulation. The receptor comes from a human donor in good health (CMV status not recorded). Some clones in this sample may be carry-over from other donors' samples. The V and J genes are TRBV5-6 and TRBJ2-3; 9 positions match TRBD1. The CDR3 DNA reads as TGTGCCAGCAGCTCTGGGACAGGGCCTTACACAGATACGCAGTATTTT. Encoded protein: CASSSGTGPYTDTQYF.